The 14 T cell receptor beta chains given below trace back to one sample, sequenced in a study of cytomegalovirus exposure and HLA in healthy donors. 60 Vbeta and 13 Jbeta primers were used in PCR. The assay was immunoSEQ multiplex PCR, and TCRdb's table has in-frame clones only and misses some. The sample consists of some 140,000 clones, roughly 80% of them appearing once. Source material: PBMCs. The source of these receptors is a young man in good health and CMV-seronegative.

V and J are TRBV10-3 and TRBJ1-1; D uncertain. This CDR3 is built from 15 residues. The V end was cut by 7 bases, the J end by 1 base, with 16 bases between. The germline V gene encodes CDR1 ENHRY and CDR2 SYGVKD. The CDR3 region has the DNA TGTGCCATCACCGGGTCGTCGCAGACGAACACTGAAGCTTTCTTT. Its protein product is CAITGSSQTNTEAFF.

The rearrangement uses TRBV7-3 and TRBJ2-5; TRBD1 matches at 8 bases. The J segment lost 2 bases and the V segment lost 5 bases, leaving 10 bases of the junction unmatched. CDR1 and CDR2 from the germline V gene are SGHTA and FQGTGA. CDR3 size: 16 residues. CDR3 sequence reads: CASSPHGTGLQETQYF. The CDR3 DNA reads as TGTGCCAGCAGCCCACACGGGACAGGACTGCAAGAGACCCAGTACTTC. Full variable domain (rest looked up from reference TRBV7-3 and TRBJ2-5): GAGVSQTPSNKVTEKGKYVELRCDPISGHTALYWYRQSLGQGPEFLIYFQGTGAADDSGLPNDRFFAVRPEGSVSTLKIQRTERGDSAVYLCASSPHGTGLQETQYFGPGTRLLVL.

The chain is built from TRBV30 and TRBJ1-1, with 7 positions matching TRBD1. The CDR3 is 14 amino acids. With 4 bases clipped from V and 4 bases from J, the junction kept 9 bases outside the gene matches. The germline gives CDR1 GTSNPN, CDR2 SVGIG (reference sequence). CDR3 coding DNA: TGTGCCTGGACCAACAGGGGATTTATCACTGAAGCTTTCTTT. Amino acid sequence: CAWTNRGFITEAFF.

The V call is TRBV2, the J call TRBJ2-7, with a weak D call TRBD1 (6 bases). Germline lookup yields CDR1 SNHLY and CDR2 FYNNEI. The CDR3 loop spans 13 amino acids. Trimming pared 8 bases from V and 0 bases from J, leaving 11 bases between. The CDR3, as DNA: TGTGCCAGCCACAGGGTTAGCTCCTACGAGCAGTACTTC. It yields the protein CASHRVSSYEQYF.

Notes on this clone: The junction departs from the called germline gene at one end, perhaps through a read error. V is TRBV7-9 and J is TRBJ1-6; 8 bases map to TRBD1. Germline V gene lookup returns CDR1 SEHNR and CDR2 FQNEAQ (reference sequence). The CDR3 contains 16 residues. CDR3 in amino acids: CSSSRIDRGANSPLHF. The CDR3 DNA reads TGTTCCAGCAGCCGAATAGACAGGGGCGCGAATTCACCCCTCCACTTT.

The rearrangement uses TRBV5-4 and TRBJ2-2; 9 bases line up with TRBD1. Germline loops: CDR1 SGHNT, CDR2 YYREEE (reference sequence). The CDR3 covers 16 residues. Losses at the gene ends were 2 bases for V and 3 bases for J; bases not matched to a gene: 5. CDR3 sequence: CASSFPGQGDTGELFF. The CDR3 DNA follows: TGTGCCAGCAGCTTCCCGGGACAGGGTGACACCGGGGAGCTGTTTTTT.

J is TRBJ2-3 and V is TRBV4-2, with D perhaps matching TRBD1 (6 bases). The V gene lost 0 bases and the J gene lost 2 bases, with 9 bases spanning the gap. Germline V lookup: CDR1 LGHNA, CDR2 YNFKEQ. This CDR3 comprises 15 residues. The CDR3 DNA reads TGTGCCAGCAGCCAAGATGGACAGTCCACAGATACGCAGTATTTT. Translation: CASSQDGQSTDTQYF.

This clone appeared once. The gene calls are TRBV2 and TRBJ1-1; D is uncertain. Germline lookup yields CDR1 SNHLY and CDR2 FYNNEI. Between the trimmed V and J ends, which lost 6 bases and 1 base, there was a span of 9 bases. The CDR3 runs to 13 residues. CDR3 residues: CASREVENTEAFF. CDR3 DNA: TGTGCCAGCAGAGAGGTAGAGAACACTGAAGCTTTCTTT.

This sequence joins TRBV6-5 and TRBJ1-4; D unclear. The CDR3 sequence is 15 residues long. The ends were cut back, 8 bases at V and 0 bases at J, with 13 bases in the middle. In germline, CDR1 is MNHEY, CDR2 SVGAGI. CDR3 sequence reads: CASLSYGATNEKLFF. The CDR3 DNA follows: TGTGCCAGCTTATCTTACGGGGCAACTAATGAAAAACTGTTTTTT.

CDR3: CASGPADRTPFNQPQHF. Written as DNA, the CDR3 is TGTGCTAGTGGCCCCGCGGACAGGACCCCCTTCAATCAGCCCCAGCATTTT. The V gene is TRBV12-5, the J gene TRBJ1-5, with 7 nucleotides matching TRBD1. CDR1 and CDR2 (germline): LGHNT, FRNRAP. Trimming removed 6 bases from V and 3 bases from J; junction bases left unmatched: 14. The CDR3 extends over 17 amino acids. The whole variable domain, filled in from reference TRBV12-5 and TRBJ1-5, reads DARVTQTPRHKVTEMGQEVTMRCQPILGHNTVFWYRQTMMQGLELLAYFRNRAPLDDSGMPKDRFSAEMPDATLATLKIQPSEPRDSAVYFCASGPADRTPFNQPQHFGDGTRLSIL.

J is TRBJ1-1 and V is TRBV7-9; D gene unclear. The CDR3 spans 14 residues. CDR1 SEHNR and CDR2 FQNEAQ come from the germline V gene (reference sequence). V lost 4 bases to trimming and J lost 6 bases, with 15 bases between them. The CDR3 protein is CASSSRGQISEAFF. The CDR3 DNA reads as TGTGCCAGCAGCTCTCGAGGTCAGATTTCTGAAGCTTTCTTT.

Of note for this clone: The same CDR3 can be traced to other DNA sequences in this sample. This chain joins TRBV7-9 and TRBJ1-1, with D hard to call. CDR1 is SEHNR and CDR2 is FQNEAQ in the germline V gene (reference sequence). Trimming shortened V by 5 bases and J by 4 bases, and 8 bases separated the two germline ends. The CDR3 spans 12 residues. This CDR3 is CASSRAVTEAFF. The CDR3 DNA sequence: TGTGCCAGCAGCCGCGCCGTCACTGAAGCTTTCTTT.

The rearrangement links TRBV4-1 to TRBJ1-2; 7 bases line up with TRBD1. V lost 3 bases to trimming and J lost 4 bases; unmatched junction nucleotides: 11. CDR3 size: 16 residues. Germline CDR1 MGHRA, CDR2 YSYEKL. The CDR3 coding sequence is TGCGCCAGCAGCCACAACTCCGGGACAGAGACCTATGGCTACACCTTC. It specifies CASSHNSGTETYGYTF.

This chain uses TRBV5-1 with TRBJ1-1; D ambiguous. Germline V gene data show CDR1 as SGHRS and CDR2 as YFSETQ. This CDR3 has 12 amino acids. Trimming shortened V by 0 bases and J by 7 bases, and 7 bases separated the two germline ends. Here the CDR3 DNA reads TGCGCCAGCAGCTTGGTGAACGGTGAAGCTTTCTTT. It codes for CASSLVNGEAFF.